The source of this T cell receptor (beta chain) is a study of OX40 agonist ivuxolimab in advanced cancers. About the study: The study enrolled dose-escalation patients with hepatocellular carcinoma, melanoma, renal cell or head and neck cancer.

This CDR3 has 15 amino acids. The germline gives CDR1 LNHDA, CDR2 SQIVND (reference sequence). V shed 5 bases, J shed 2 bases, and the junction held 8 bases outside the gene matches. Baseline, cycle 4 day 1, and cycle 7 day 1 were the blood sampling points. Using immunoSEQ multiplex PCR, the repertoire was profiled, and TCRdb retains in-frame clones only, with some absent. The repertoire holds around 45,000 clones, with 65% to 90% as singletons. The chain combines TRBV19 with TRBJ2-7; 8 positions match TRBD1. The receptor was isolated from an adult with an advanced solid tumor such as melanoma, head and neck, liver or kidney cancer. Sample: CD4+ or CD8+ T cells sorted from blood, taken in a trial of the OX40 agonist ivuxolimab. CDR3 DNA sequence: TGTGCCAGTAGTCCGTTGACAGGGGTACCCTACGAGCAGTACTTC. Protein product: CASSPLTGVPYEQYF. Full variable domain (rest looked up from reference TRBV19 and TRBJ2-7): DGGITQSPKYLFRKEGQNVTLSCEQNLNHDAMYWYRQDPGQGLRLIYYSQIVNDFQKGDIAEGYSVSREKKESFPLTVTSAQKNPTAFYLCASSPLTGVPYEQYFGPGTRLTVT.